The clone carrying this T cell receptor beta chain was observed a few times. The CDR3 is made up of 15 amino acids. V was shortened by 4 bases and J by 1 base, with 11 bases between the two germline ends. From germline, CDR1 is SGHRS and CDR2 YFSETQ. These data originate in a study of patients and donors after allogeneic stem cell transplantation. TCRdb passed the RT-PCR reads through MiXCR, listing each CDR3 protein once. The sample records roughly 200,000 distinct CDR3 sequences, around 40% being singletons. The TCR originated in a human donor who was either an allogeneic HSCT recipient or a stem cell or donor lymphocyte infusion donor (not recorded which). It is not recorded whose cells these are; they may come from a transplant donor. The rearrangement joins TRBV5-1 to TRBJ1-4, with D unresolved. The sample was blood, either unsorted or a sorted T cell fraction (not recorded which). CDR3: CASSRLALTNEKLFF. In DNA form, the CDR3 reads TGCGCCAGCAGCCGACTCGCCTTAACTAATGAAAAACTGTTTTTT.